This T cell receptor (beta chain) was obtained from a study of technical replicates of blood from a few donors. CDR1 MGHRA and CDR2 YSYEKL come from the germline V gene. Deletions cut 1 base from V and 8 bases from J, with 20 bases between. The CDR3 has 16 residues. Only in-frame clones appear in the TCRdb table, and some are missing; sequencing was by immunoSEQ multiplex PCR. The data hold about 80,000 clones, with about 91% observed a single time. The clonotype was recovered from a human donor in good health. The chain links TRBV4-1 to TRBJ1-2, with D maybe TRBD1 (6 bases). Sample: T cells isolated from PBMCs. The CDR3 loop is CASSQGRGSGLGGYTF. In nucleotides, the CDR3 is TGCGCCAGCAGCCAAGGAAGGGGGTCGGGGCTTGGGGGCTACACCTTC.